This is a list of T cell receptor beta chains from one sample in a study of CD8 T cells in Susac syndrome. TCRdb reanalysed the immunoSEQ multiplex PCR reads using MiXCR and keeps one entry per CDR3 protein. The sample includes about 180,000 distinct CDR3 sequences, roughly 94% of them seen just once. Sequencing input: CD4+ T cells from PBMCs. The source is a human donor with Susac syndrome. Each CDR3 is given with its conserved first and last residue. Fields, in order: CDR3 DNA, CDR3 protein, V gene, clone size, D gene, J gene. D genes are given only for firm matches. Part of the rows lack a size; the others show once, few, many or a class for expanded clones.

DNA: TGTGCCAGCAGCTTAGTCGACAGGGGGAGCTCCTACAATGAGCAGTTCTTC
CDR3: CASSLVDRGSSYNEQFF
V: TRBV7-9
size: -
D: TRBD1
J: TRBJ2-1

DNA: TGTGCCAGCAGTTACGGGCTAGCGCCACAACTTTCCTACGAGCAGTACTTC
CDR3: CASSYGLAPQLSYEQYF
V: TRBV6-5
size: -
D: -
J: TRBJ2-7

DNA: TGTGCCATCAGTGGCGAGGGGGCCAAAAACATTCAGTACTTC
CDR3: CAISGEGAKNIQYF
V: TRBV10-3
size: -
D: -
J: TRBJ2-4

DNA: TGCAGTCCCCCTATCCCCGGGGATAGGGACACCGGGGAGCTGTTTTTT
CDR3: CSPPIPGDRDTGELFF
V: TRBV20-1
size: -
D: -
J: TRBJ2-2

DNA: TGTGCCAGCACTATACAGGGGAATGGCTACACCTTC
CDR3: CASTIQGNGYTF
V: TRBV6-6
size: -
D: TRBD1
J: TRBJ1-2

DNA: TGTGCCAGCAGTGCCCAGGGGGGACCCGGGGAGCTGTTTTTT
CDR3: CASSAQGGPGELFF
V: TRBV6-1
size: -
D: -
J: TRBJ2-2

DNA: TGTGCCAGCAGTGATAGTATAGGTCAGCCCCAGCATTTT
CDR3: CASSDSIGQPQHF
V: TRBV2
size: -
D: -
J: TRBJ1-5

DNA: TGCGCCCCCCGTTTAGGGACTAGCGGCCCGAGCTCCTACAATGAGCAGTTCTTC
CDR3: CAPRLGTSGPSSYNEQFF
V: TRBV23-1
size: -
D: TRBD2
J: TRBJ2-1

DNA: TGTGCCTGGGGTAGTGGGGGCCGGTCCGAGCAGTACTTC
CDR3: CAWGSGGRSEQYF
V: TRBV30
size: -
D: -
J: TRBJ2-7

DNA: TGTGCCAGCAGGACTAGCGGGTACACCGGGGAGCTGTTTTTT
CDR3: CASRTSGYTGELFF
V: TRBV6-2/TRBV6-3
size: once
D: TRBD2
J: TRBJ2-2

DNA: TGTGCCAGCATGGACGGTTTGATGGACGAGCAGTACTTC
CDR3: CASMDGLMDEQYF
V: TRBV6-2/TRBV6-3
size: -
D: -
J: TRBJ2-7

DNA: TGTGCCAGCAGCTTAGGCGGAGGCCTGCCCCAATACTATGGCTACACCTTC
CDR3: CASSLGGGLPQYYGYTF
V: TRBV7-2
size: -
D: -
J: TRBJ1-2

DNA: TGTGCCAGCTCCACCCAGGATAATTCACCCCTCCACTTT
CDR3: CASSTQDNSPLHF
V: TRBV18
size: -
D: -
J: TRBJ1-6

DNA: TGCAGTGCTGGGGGGAGGGCTGCTACTAGCACAGATACGCAGTATTTT
CDR3: CSAGGRAATSTDTQYF
V: TRBV20-1
size: -
D: TRBD2
J: TRBJ2-3

DNA: TGTGCCAGCACCACCGAGGGCCCACCTTTTCAAGAGACCCAGTACTTC
CDR3: CASTTEGPPFQETQYF
V: TRBV6-2/TRBV6-3
size: -
D: -
J: TRBJ2-5

DNA: TGCGCCAGCAGCCAAGAGGCGGGAGGATACACAGATACGCAGTATTTT
CDR3: CASSQEAGGYTDTQYF
V: TRBV4-3
size: -
D: TRBD2
J: TRBJ2-3

DNA: TGTGCCACCGAGGACAGGGTAGGCCCACAGGGGCAGTTCTTC
CDR3: CATEDRVGPQGQFF
V: TRBV6-6
size: -
D: TRBD1
J: TRBJ2-1

DNA: TGCGCCAGCAGCGTAGGACTAGCGGGAGGTTCAGATACGCAGTATTTT
CDR3: CASSVGLAGGSDTQYF
V: TRBV4-1
size: -
D: TRBD2
J: TRBJ2-3

DNA: TGTGCCATCCCAAAAAGGACACCTAACACCGGGGAGCTGTTTTTT
CDR3: CAIPKRTPNTGELFF
V: TRBV28
size: -
D: -
J: TRBJ2-2

DNA: TGCAGTGCTAGAGACGACAGGGCAGAGCAAAATCAGCCCCAGCATTTT
CDR3: CSARDDRAEQNQPQHF
V: TRBV20-1
size: -
D: TRBD1
J: TRBJ1-5

DNA: TGTGCCAGCAGTGAAGAAAGCCGTGGACACAATGAGCAGTTCTTC
CDR3: CASSEESRGHNEQFF
V: TRBV25-1
size: -
D: -
J: TRBJ2-1

DNA: TGTGCCAGCAGTGATAAGGTAGCTGGGACTGGGGCCAACGTCCTGACTTTC
CDR3: CASSDKVAGTGANVLTF
V: TRBV2
size: -
D: -
J: TRBJ2-6

DNA: TGTGCCGGGTCGACTAGCGGGAGGGCCGGGGAGCTGTTTTTT
CDR3: CAGSTSGRAGELFF
V: TRBV28
size: -
D: TRBD2
J: TRBJ2-2

DNA: TGTGCCAGCAGCCAAGATACAGGGGGTTGGGAGACCCAGTACTTC
CDR3: CASSQDTGGWETQYF
V: TRBV4-2
size: -
D: TRBD1
J: TRBJ2-5

DNA: TGTGCCAGCAGCCCGGTGATGAACACTGAAGCTTTCTTT
CDR3: CASSPVMNTEAFF
V: TRBV12-3/TRBV12-4
size: -
D: -
J: TRBJ1-1

DNA: TGTGCCAGCAGCCAGCCGGGACGGTCTGTGGCTGAAGCTTTCTTT
CDR3: CASSQPGRSVAEAFF
V: TRBV4-2
size: -
D: -
J: TRBJ1-1